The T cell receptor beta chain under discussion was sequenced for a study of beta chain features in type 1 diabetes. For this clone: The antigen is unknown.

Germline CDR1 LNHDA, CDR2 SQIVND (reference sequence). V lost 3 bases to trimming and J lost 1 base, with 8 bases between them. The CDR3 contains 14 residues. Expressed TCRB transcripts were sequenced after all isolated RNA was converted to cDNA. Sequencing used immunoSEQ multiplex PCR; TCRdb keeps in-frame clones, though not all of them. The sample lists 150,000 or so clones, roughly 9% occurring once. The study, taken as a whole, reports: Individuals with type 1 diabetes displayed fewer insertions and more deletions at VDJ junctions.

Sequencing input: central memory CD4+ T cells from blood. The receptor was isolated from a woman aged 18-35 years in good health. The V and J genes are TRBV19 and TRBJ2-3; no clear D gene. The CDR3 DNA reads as TGTGCCAGTAGTATGATCGGTGGCACAGATACGCAGTATTTT. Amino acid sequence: CASSMIGGTDTQYF.